A selection of T cell receptor beta chains follows, all from one sample in a study of cytomegalovirus exposure and HLA in healthy donors. TCRdb's table, derived via immunoSEQ multiplex PCR, lists solely in-frame clones and lacks some. Of approximately 100,000 clones listed, 50% to 70% are singletons. Sample: PBMCs. Every receptor here comes from a man aged 25 to 40 in good health and CMV-seropositive. Each CDR3 is given with its conserved first and last residue.

CDR3aa | j_gene | v_gene
CASSFQGTGEQYF | TRBJ2-7 | TRBV5-6
CASSVGGQLNQPQHF | TRBJ1-5 | TRBV9
CASSLGRDEQYF | TRBJ2-7 | TRBV11-3
CASRFTGTGYNEQFF | TRBJ2-1 | TRBV12-2
CASSRQAGDLPEQYF | TRBJ2-7 | TRBV11-3
CAISESSVSGDPYEQYF | TRBJ2-7 | TRBV10-3
CASSYLTGGEAFF | TRBJ1-1 | TRBV6-5
CSVENWDRGPSEQYF | TRBJ2-7 | TRBV29-1
CAILDANGGELFF | TRBJ2-2 | TRBV2
CASSTADSMNTEAFF | TRBJ1-1 | TRBV27
CAWMRTDGSPLHF | TRBJ1-6 | TRBV30